The clone carrying this TCR beta chain was detected a few times. TCR beta CDR3 regions were amplified from RNA. RT-PCR in the first round (using the HTBI primer set) targeted the TCR CDR3. In TCRdb, the multiplex PCR reads were re-called with MiXCR into one record per CDR3 protein. The sample holds around 570,000 distinct CDR3 sequences; 15% to 20% are singletons and the top ten take about 45%. This specimen comes from a study of T cells in Graves' hyperthyroidism and ophthalmopathy. Per the germline V gene, CDR1 is SGHTA and CDR2 is FQGTGA. V was pared by 3 bases and J by 3 bases, with 13 bases between. CDR3 length: 15 amino acids.

The sequence derives from a man aged 40-50 years with Graves' ophthalmopathy. The sequencing input was blood. This chain joins TRBV7-3 and TRBJ2-3; D possibly corresponds to TRBD1 (5 bases). The CDR3 nucleotides are TGTGCCAGCAGCTTGTCAGGGTATCGGACAGATACGCAGTATTTT. As protein: CASSLSGYRTDTQYF.